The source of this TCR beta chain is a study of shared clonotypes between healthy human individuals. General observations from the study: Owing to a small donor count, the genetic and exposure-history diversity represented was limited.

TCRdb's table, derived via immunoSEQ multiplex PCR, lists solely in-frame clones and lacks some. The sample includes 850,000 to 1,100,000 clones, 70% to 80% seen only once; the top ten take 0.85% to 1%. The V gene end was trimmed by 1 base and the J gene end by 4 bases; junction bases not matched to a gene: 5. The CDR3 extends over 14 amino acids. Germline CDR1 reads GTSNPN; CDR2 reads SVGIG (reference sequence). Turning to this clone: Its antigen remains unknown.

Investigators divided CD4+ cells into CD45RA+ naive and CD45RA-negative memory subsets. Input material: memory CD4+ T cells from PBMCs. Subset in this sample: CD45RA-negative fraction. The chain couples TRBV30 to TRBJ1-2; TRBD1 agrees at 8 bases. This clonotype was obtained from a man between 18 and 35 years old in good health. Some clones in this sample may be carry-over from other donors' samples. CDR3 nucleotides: TGTGCCTGGAGTGAGGACAGGGCAGTCTATGGCTACACCTTC. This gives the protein CAWSEDRAVYGYTF. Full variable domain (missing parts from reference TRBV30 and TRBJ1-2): SQTIHQWPATLVQPVGSPLSLECTVEGTSNPNLYWYRQAAGRGLQLLFYSVGIGQISSEVPQNLSASRPQDRQFILSSKKLLLSDSGFYLCAWSEDRAVYGYTFGSGTRLTVV.